This T cell receptor beta chain was retrieved from a study of blood T cells in healthy people across ages. With a J-beta primer mix and a sample-barcoded 5' primer, a second PCR ran about 6 to 11 cycles. TCRdb processed the 5' RACE reads anew with MiXCR; each CDR3 protein has one entry. The sample contains about 1,400,000 distinct CDR3 sequences, approximately 59% of which appear only once. Regarding this clonotype: Its antigen is not known.

Russia was home to the donors, healthy Caucasian individuals aged 6 to 90. Findings and caveats of the study: The long-lived group displayed more naive CD4+ cells, plus higher diversity, than the aged donors did.

What was sequenced was blood. This clonotype was obtained from a man aged 18-30 years in good health.

CDR3 sequence reads: CASSQITGTAFPYGFSVREQYF. Here the CDR3 DNA reads TGTGCCAGCAGTCAAATCACCGGGACCGCTTTTCCTTACGGGTTCTCGGTTCGAGAGCAGTACTTC. This rearrangement joins TRBV27 to TRBJ2-7; D assignment may be TRBD1 or TRBD2 (5 bases each). Trimming removed 5 bases from V and 7 bases from J, with 42 bases in between. CDR1 MNHEY and CDR2 SMNVEV come from the germline V gene (reference sequence). The CDR3 is 22 amino acids.